This TCR beta chain was captured by sequencing in a study of cytomegalovirus exposure and HLA in healthy donors. PCR amplification relied on 60 Vbeta primers (plus 13 Jbeta primers). TCRdb keeps only in-frame clones here, not all; method: immunoSEQ multiplex PCR. This sample's table reports 100,000 to 150,000 clones. Germline-derived CDR1 and CDR2 are SGHVS and FQNEAQ. V was shortened by 5 bases and J by 5 bases, with 4 bases between the two germline ends. This CDR3 has 11 residues. The rearrangement links TRBV7-8 to TRBJ2-1; D gene unclear. The receptor was derived from a woman in her 40s in good health and CMV-seropositive. The sequenced sample consisted of PBMCs. The chain's CDR3 is CASSLNNEQFF. CDR3 DNA sequence: TGTGCCAGCAGCCTAAACAATGAGCAGTTCTTC.